What follows are 23 T cell receptor beta chains derived from one specimen sequenced in a study of metastatic and nonmetastatic thyroid tumors. Via MiXCR, TCRdb re-called the PCR reads. The sample holds tens of thousands of clones; around 32% are singletons and the top ten take roughly a third. All patients were untreated before thyroid surgery. Sample: blood. Source of these receptors: a female donor with papillary thyroid cancer or a benign thyroid nodule (not recorded which). Some clones in this sample may be carry-over from other donors' samples.

This clone came up a few times. This chain connects TRBV10-3 to TRBJ1-2, with 7 bases matching TRBD1. Looked up from germline, CDR1 is ENHRY and CDR2 is SYGVKD. V lost 0 bases, J lost 6 bases, and 10 bases stayed unmatched. This CDR3 region has 16 residues. This chain's CDR3 is CAISESNTGARDGYTF. The DNA of the CDR3 is TGTGCCATCAGTGAGTCGAATACAGGGGCGCGTGATGGCTACACCTTC.

This clone was detected a few times. This rearrangement joins TRBV6-1 to TRBJ1-1, with D unclear. Per the germline V gene, CDR1 is MNHNS and CDR2 is SASEGT. With 6 bases removed from V and 2 bases from J, the gap between germline ends came to 10 bases. The CDR3 has 13 residues. The CDR3 bases are TGTGCCAGCAGACGAATTGGAAACACTGAAGCTTTCTTT. Translated: CASRRIGNTEAFF.

The chain has TRBV7-2 and TRBJ1-1; D gene unclear. Per the germline V gene, CDR1 is SGHTA and CDR2 is FQGNSA. Trimming removed 5 bases at V and 4 bases at J, with 14 bases between. The CDR3 runs 14 residues. This CDR3 reads CASSEIGGSTEAFF. CDR3 sequence (DNA): TGTGCCAGCAGCGAGATAGGTGGGAGCACTGAAGCTTTCTTT.

The V gene is TRBV18, the J gene TRBJ1-2; D possibly corresponds to TRBD1 (6 bases). CDR1 is KGHSH, CDR2 LQKENI, per germline. The CDR3 has 17 residues. Trimming stripped 0 bases from V and 0 bases from J, with 14 bases between. This CDR3 reads CASSPPSRGISNYGYTF. The CDR3 DNA reads as TGTGCCAGCTCACCACCGTCCAGGGGCATATCTAACTATGGCTACACCTTC.

This clone was picked up a small number of times. The V call is TRBV6-1, the J call TRBJ1-2; unclear D gene. V was trimmed by 10 bases and J by 3 bases, leaving 18 bases between them. There are 14 residues in the CDR3. Germline V gene data show CDR1 as MNHNS and CDR2 as SASEGT. CDR3 coding DNA: TGTGCCACCGGTCCCCGGGTCCCCTACTATGGCTACACCTTC. As protein: CATGPRVPYYGYTF.

The rearrangement links TRBV4-2 to TRBJ2-1; D may be TRBD1 (5 bases). CDR3 length: 16 residues. The ends were cut back, 5 bases at V and 7 bases at J, with 21 bases in the middle. The germline V gene has CDR1 LGHNA and CDR2 YNFKEQ. This CDR3 reads CASSGRQWARRNEQFF. The CDR3 nucleotides are TGTGCCAGCAGCGGACGACAGTGGGCGCGAAGAAATGAGCAGTTCTTC.

This clone has more than one count but fewer than ten. The V call is TRBV5-4, the J call TRBJ1-1; no clear D. Germline values: CDR1 SGHNT, CDR2 YYREEE (reference sequence). Trimming took 3 bases from V and 2 from J, leaving 14 bases between them. This CDR3 contains 15 residues. As DNA, the CDR3 is TGTGCCAGCAGCTCCCCCCGGGAGTTTAACACTGAAGCTTTCTTT. It yields the protein CASSSPREFNTEAFF.

J is TRBJ1-1 and V is TRBV11-2, with 7 bases identical to TRBD1. In germline, CDR1 is SGHAT, CDR2 FQNNGV. The CDR3 has 13 amino acids. J lost 5 bases, V lost 2 bases, and 2 bases had no gene match. The CDR3 protein is CASSLLQGTEAFF. Here the CDR3 DNA reads TGTGCCAGCAGCTTACTACAGGGGACTGAAGCTTTCTTT.

In this sample, this clone turned up many times. This sequence joins TRBV5-5 and TRBJ2-5; D is perhaps TRBD1 (5 bases). The V end lost 1 base, the J end lost 4 bases, and 8 bases lay between the germline ends. The CDR3 extends over 13 amino acids. CDR1 and CDR2 (germline): SGHKS, YYEKEE (reference sequence). In DNA form, the CDR3 reads TGTGCCAGCAGCTTGACAGGATCAGAGACCCAGTACTTC. Translating gives CASSLTGSETQYF.

This clone was observed a handful of times. The chain employs TRBV6-1 and TRBJ1-1, with 7 nucleotides matching TRBD1. Trimming took 5 bases from V and 4 from J; bases not matched to a gene: 4. From germline, CDR1 is MNHNS and CDR2 SASEGT. The CDR3 runs to 13 residues. For the CDR3, the DNA is TGTGCCAGCAGTCCCCAGGGGGGCACTGAAGCTTTCTTT. Translated, it gives CASSPQGGTEAFF.

The chain combines TRBV24-1 with TRBJ2-3, with D hard to call. Germline V gene lookup returns CDR1 KGHDR and CDR2 SFDVKD. The CDR3 covers 16 residues. Trimming cost V 0 bases and J 5 bases, with 14 bases left between them. DNA of the CDR3: TGTGCCACCAGTGATTTGAGGTTTTCTGGAAGAGATACGCAGTATTTT. It specifies CATSDLRFSGRDTQYF.

At least ten counts were recorded for this clone. V and J are TRBV9 and TRBJ2-2; D tentatively fits TRBD1 or TRBD2 (6 bases each). Trimming pared 4 bases from V and 9 bases from J, leaving 16 bases between. CDR1 and CDR2 (germline): SGDLS, YYNGEE. This CDR3 contains 14 residues. CDR3 sequence: CASSLGGTSRELFF. The CDR3 bases are TGTGCCAGCAGCCTTGGGGGGACATCCCGGGAGCTGTTTTTT.

This clone was recorded many times. The chain joins TRBV24-1 to TRBJ2-2; D not certain. V dropped 3 bases and J dropped 1 base, with 11 bases sitting between them. CDR3 length equals 16 residues. Germline CDR1 is KGHDR and CDR2 is SFDVKD. The CDR3 loop is CATSDPDSRNTGELFF. DNA of the CDR3: TGTGCCACCAGTGATCCAGACTCTAGGAACACCGGGGAGCTGTTTTTT.

This chain links TRBV20-1 with TRBJ1-1, with unresolved D. V shed 3 bases and J shed 1 base, with 12 bases lying between them. CDR3 length: 14 residues. CDR1 and CDR2 (germline): DFQATT, SNEGSKA (reference sequence). This chain's CDR3 is CSASLVAANTEAFF. Written as DNA, the CDR3 is TGCAGTGCTAGTTTGGTGGCCGCGAACACTGAAGCTTTCTTT.

This clone occurred a few times. A much larger clone differs from this one at a single base, so this may be a read error. Other DNA sequences in the same sample also yield this CDR3. This chain joins TRBV13 and TRBJ2-4; TRBD1 or TRBD2 may be the D gene (6 bases each). CDR1 and CDR2 (germline): PRHDT, FYEKMQ (reference sequence). The CDR3 is 15 amino acids. CDR3 in DNA: TGTGCCAGCAGCAGAGGGGGGTTCGACAAAAACATTCAGTATTTC. The encoded protein is CASSRGGFDKNIQYF.

This clone appeared many times. The chain carries TRBV14 and TRBJ2-5; 7 positions agree with TRBD2. The germline V gene encodes CDR1 SGHDN and CDR2 FVKESK. The CDR3 runs 15 residues. V trimming: 3 bases; J trimming: 5 bases; junction bases outside the gene matches: 9. DNA for the CDR3: TGTGCCAGCAGCCACGGTACGGGAGGTGGCGAGACCCAGTACTTC. As protein: CASSHGTGGGETQYF.

This clone came up many times. V and J are TRBV6-6 and TRBJ2-3; TRBD1 matches 9 bases. The V segment lost 3 bases and the J segment 4 bases; nucleotides outside the gene matches: 5. CDR1 and CDR2 from the germline V gene are MNHNY and SVGAGI (reference sequence). This CDR3 region has 15 residues. CDR3 residues: CASSYSGTGPDTQYF. Written as DNA, the CDR3 is TGTGCCAGCAGTTATTCCGGGACAGGGCCAGATACGCAGTATTTT.

Only a few counts were recorded for this clone. A much larger clone differs from this one at a single base, so this may be a read error. The V gene is TRBV29-1, the J gene TRBJ2-5; 11 positions agree with TRBD2. The trim removed 7 bases at V and 0 bases at J, leaving 4 bases unmatched. Germline V CDR1 and CDR2: SQVTM, ANQGSEA. This CDR3 contains 14 residues. CDR3 coding DNA: TGCAGCGCGGGACTAGCGGTAAACCAAGAGACCCAGTACTTC. It translates to CSAGLAVNQETQYF.

There are a few counts of this clone. The chain employs TRBV27 and TRBJ2-3; TRBD1 is a possible D gene (6 bases). Germline V gene lookup returns CDR1 MNHEY and CDR2 SMNVEV (reference sequence). V lost 7 bases and J lost 3, with 11 bases in between. This CDR3 has 13 amino acids. As DNA, the CDR3 is TGTGCCAGCATGGGGGCGCATACAGATACGCAGTATTTT. This codes for CASMGAHTDTQYF.

This clone was seen only once. This rearrangement joins TRBV11-2 to TRBJ2-7, with 12 bases lining up with TRBD2. With V trimmed by 5 bases and J by 3 bases, 5 bases remained unmatched. The length of the CDR3 is 15 residues. Per germline, CDR1 SGHAT and CDR2 FQNNGV. CDR3 residues: CASSTSGGYNYEQYF. For the CDR3, the DNA is TGTGCCAGCAGCACTAGCGGGGGGTACAACTACGAGCAGTACTTC. Complete variable domain (other parts from reference TRBV11-2 and TRBJ2-7): EAGVAQSPRYKIIEKRQSVAFWCNPISGHATLYWYQQILGQGPKLLIQFQNNGVVDDSQLPKDRFSAERLKGVDSTLKIQPAKLEDSAVYLCASSTSGGYNYEQYFGPGTRLTVT.

Sample share makes this clone medium-sized. The chain carries TRBV15 and TRBJ2-7; D assignment may be TRBD1 or TRBD2 (6 bases each). This CDR3 has 15 residues. Germline values: CDR1 LNHNV, CDR2 YYDKDF (reference sequence). With 0 bases removed from V and 2 bases from J, the gap between germline ends came to 11 bases. The CDR3 loop reads CATSREGGEAYEQYF. CDR3 nucleotides: TGTGCCACCAGCAGAGAGGGGGGCGAGGCCTACGAGCAGTACTTC. The entire variable domain, with the rest obtained from reference TRBV15 and TRBJ2-7, is as follows: DAMVIQNPRYQVTQFGKPVTLSCSQTLNHNVMYWYQQKSSQAPKLLFHYYDKDFNNEADTPDNFQSRRPNTSFCFLDIRSPGLGDTAMYLCATSREGGEAYEQYFGPGTRLTVT.

A few counts support this clone. CDR3 in amino acids: CATSSGTGDGQPQHF. The CDR3 nucleotides read TGTGCCACCTCATCAGGGACAGGTGATGGTCAGCCCCAGCATTTT. The chain employs TRBV24-1 and TRBJ1-5; 8 bases line up with TRBD1. The CDR3 spans 15 residues. V dropped 9 bases and J dropped 6; count of bases not matched to a gene: 12. Germline values: CDR1 KGHDR, CDR2 SFDVKD.

This clone was seen at least ten times. The V call is TRBV12-3 or TRBV12-4, the J call TRBJ2-7, with 9 bases lining up with TRBD1. The CDR3 is made up of 12 amino acids. After removal of 5 bases from V and 8 bases from J, the junction contained 4 bases not matched to a gene. In DNA form, the CDR3 reads TGTGCCAGCAGTCTGGGACAGGGCAAGCAGTACTTC. Translated: CASSLGQGKQYF.